These T cell receptor beta chains were read from a single sample in a study of blood T cell repertoires in COVID-19. This table comes from immunoSEQ multiplex PCR, and its TCRdb copy is limited to in-frame clones, with some not included. The repertoire holds approximately 350,000 clones, 91% seen once, with roughly 3.5% in the top ten. The sequenced sample consisted of peripheral blood. Receptor source: a woman between 18 and 29 years old who had recovered from COVID-19. Each CDR3 is given with its conserved first and last residue. Fields, in order: CDR3 protein, CDR3 DNA, V gene, CDR3 length, D gene, clone size, J gene. A D gene is named only where the DNA matches it firmly. Clone size is stated in some rows and not others, as once, few, many or a class when expanded.

CDR3aa: CASSPGTSGINEQFF; CDR3nt: TGTGCCAGCTCACCCGGGACTAGCGGGATTAATGAGCAGTTCTTC; v_gene: TRBV18; len: 15; d_gene: TRBD2; abundance: -; j_gene: TRBJ2-1
CDR3aa: CATSDLGTSVPDTQYF; CDR3nt: TGTGCCACCAGTGATTTAGGGACTAGCGTACCAGATACGCAGTATTTT; v_gene: TRBV24-1; len: 16; d_gene: TRBD2; abundance: -; j_gene: TRBJ2-3
CDR3aa: CAISRRPGRGENNEQFF; CDR3nt: TGTGCCATCAGTCGACGACCCGGCCGAGGCGAGAACAATGAGCAGTTCTTC; v_gene: TRBV10-3; len: 17; d_gene: -; abundance: -; j_gene: TRBJ2-1
CDR3aa: CASSLGRGDTEAFF; CDR3nt: TGTGCCAGCAGCTTAGGACGGGGGGACACTGAAGCTTTCTTT; v_gene: TRBV7-9; len: 14; d_gene: -; abundance: -; j_gene: TRBJ1-1
CDR3aa: CASSPRRGRPGELFF; CDR3nt: TGTGCCAGCAGCCCTCGCAGGGGGCGCCCCGGGGAGCTGTTTTTT; v_gene: TRBV5-6; len: 15; d_gene: TRBD1; abundance: -; j_gene: TRBJ2-2
CDR3aa: CASSPPIRDEKLFF; CDR3nt: TGTGCCAGCAGCCCCCCGATCCGGGATGAAAAACTGTTTTTT; v_gene: TRBV7-9; len: 14; d_gene: -; abundance: -; j_gene: TRBJ1-4
CDR3aa: CATSRGRSGNYNEQFF; CDR3nt: TGTGCCACCAGCAGAGGGCGGAGCGGGAACTACAATGAGCAGTTCTTC; v_gene: TRBV15; len: 16; d_gene: TRBD2; abundance: -; j_gene: TRBJ2-1
CDR3aa: CASSSEPGHWNEKLFF; CDR3nt: TGTGCCAGCAGCTCAGAACCGGGACATTGGAATGAAAAACTGTTTTTT; v_gene: TRBV7-2; len: 16; d_gene: -; abundance: -; j_gene: TRBJ1-4
CDR3aa: CASSPGLKETQYF; CDR3nt: TGTGCCAGCTCACCTGGACTTAAAGAGACCCAGTACTTC; v_gene: TRBV18; len: 13; d_gene: -; abundance: -; j_gene: TRBJ2-5
CDR3aa: CASSLTGARQPQHF; CDR3nt: TGTGCCAGCAGCCTAACAGGGGCTCGGCAGCCCCAGCATTTT; v_gene: TRBV14; len: 14; d_gene: TRBD1; abundance: few; j_gene: TRBJ1-5
CDR3aa: CASSRTGNQPQHF; CDR3nt: TGTGCCAGCAGCCGTACAGGGAATCAGCCCCAGCATTTT; v_gene: TRBV13; len: 13; d_gene: -; abundance: few; j_gene: TRBJ1-5
CDR3aa: CASSPSGGYTEAFF; CDR3nt: TGTGCCAGCTCACCATCAGGGGGCTACACTGAAGCTTTCTTT; v_gene: TRBV18; len: 14; d_gene: TRBD1; abundance: -; j_gene: TRBJ1-1
CDR3aa: CASNGNRGNEQFF; CDR3nt: TGTGCCAGCAATGGAAACAGGGGGAATGAGCAGTTCTTC; v_gene: TRBV2; len: 13; d_gene: TRBD1; abundance: -; j_gene: TRBJ2-1
CDR3aa: CASGLGLAGFYNEQFF; CDR3nt: TGCGCCAGCGGGCTGGGACTAGCGGGATTTTACAATGAGCAGTTCTTC; v_gene: TRBV5-1; len: 16; d_gene: TRBD2; abundance: -; j_gene: TRBJ2-1
CDR3aa: CASSYTPSGKITDTQYF; CDR3nt: TGTGCCAGCAGTTATACCCCAAGCGGAAAAATCACAGATACGCAGTATTTT; v_gene: TRBV11-2; len: 17; d_gene: -; abundance: -; j_gene: TRBJ2-3
CDR3aa: CASSSQGMNTEAFF; CDR3nt: TGTGCCAGCAGTTCGCAGGGCATGAACACTGAAGCTTTCTTT; v_gene: TRBV27; len: 14; d_gene: -; abundance: -; j_gene: TRBJ1-1
CDR3aa: CASSYLLAGGENEQFF; CDR3nt: TGTGCCAGCAGTTACCTACTAGCGGGAGGGGAGAATGAGCAGTTCTTC; v_gene: TRBV6-2/TRBV6-3; len: 16; d_gene: TRBD2; abundance: once; j_gene: TRBJ2-1
CDR3aa: CASTLGLAGVGTGELFF; CDR3nt: TGTGCCAGTACCTTGGGACTAGCGGGAGTTGGTACCGGGGAGCTGTTTTTT; v_gene: TRBV19; len: 17; d_gene: TRBD2; abundance: once; j_gene: TRBJ2-2
CDR3aa: CASSRDDRVSTDTQYF; CDR3nt: TGTGCCAGCAGCAGGGACGACAGGGTGAGCACAGATACGCAGTATTTT; v_gene: TRBV9; len: 16; d_gene: TRBD1; abundance: -; j_gene: TRBJ2-3
CDR3aa: CASRWENSANEQFF; CDR3nt: TGTGCCAGTAGGTGGGAGAATAGCGCCAATGAGCAGTTCTTC; v_gene: TRBV19; len: 14; d_gene: -; abundance: -; j_gene: TRBJ2-1
CDR3aa: CASSLGQVAGGSETQYF; CDR3nt: TGCGCCAGCAGCTTGGGTCAGGTGGCGGGAGGGTCTGAGACCCAGTACTTC; v_gene: TRBV5-1; len: 17; d_gene: TRBD2; abundance: -; j_gene: TRBJ2-5
CDR3aa: CASSSGLAGVDTQYF; CDR3nt: TGTGCCAGCAGCTCGGGACTAGCGGGAGTAGATACGCAGTATTTT; v_gene: TRBV7-2; len: 15; d_gene: TRBD2; abundance: -; j_gene: TRBJ2-3
CDR3aa: CASSHRSPPGGRGTEAFF; CDR3nt: TGTGCCAGCAGCCATCGCTCCCCTCCAGGGGGGCGCGGCACTGAAGCTTTCTTT; v_gene: TRBV3-1/TRBV3-2; len: 18; d_gene: TRBD1; abundance: -; j_gene: TRBJ1-1
CDR3aa: CASSQDIWGENSPLHF; CDR3nt: TGTGCCAGCAGCCAAGATATTTGGGGGGAGAATTCACCCCTCCACTTT; v_gene: TRBV3-1/TRBV3-2; len: 16; d_gene: -; abundance: -; j_gene: TRBJ1-6
CDR3aa: CSVSRDRGVNTEAFF; CDR3nt: TGCAGCGTCAGCCGAGACAGGGGGGTGAACACTGAAGCTTTCTTT; v_gene: TRBV29-1; len: 15; d_gene: TRBD1; abundance: -; j_gene: TRBJ1-1
CDR3aa: CASSSGRGSETQYF; CDR3nt: TGTGCCAGCAGCTCCGGGAGAGGTAGTGAGACCCAGTACTTC; v_gene: TRBV5-6; len: 14; d_gene: -; abundance: once; j_gene: TRBJ2-5
CDR3aa: CASSPRDRAYGYTF; CDR3nt: TGTGCCAGCAGCCCCCGGGACAGGGCCTATGGCTACACCTTC; v_gene: TRBV3-1/TRBV3-2; len: 14; d_gene: TRBD1; abundance: -; j_gene: TRBJ1-2
CDR3aa: CASSQGGGLEETQYF; CDR3nt: TGCGCCAGCAGCCAAGGAGGGGGATTGGAAGAGACCCAGTACTTC; v_gene: TRBV4-3; len: 15; d_gene: -; abundance: -; j_gene: TRBJ2-5
CDR3aa: CASSQNAQATSDGYTF; CDR3nt: TGTGCCAGCAGCCAAAACGCACAGGCGACCTCAGATGGCTACACCTTC; v_gene: TRBV7-9; len: 16; d_gene: -; abundance: -; j_gene: TRBJ1-2
CDR3aa: CASSVGLDSTGNTIYF; CDR3nt: TGTGCCAGCAGCGTGGGCCTCGACAGCACTGGAAACACCATATATTTT; v_gene: TRBV9; len: 16; d_gene: -; abundance: -; j_gene: TRBJ1-3
CDR3aa: CASSQGGGYDNEQFF; CDR3nt: TGTGCCAGCAGCCAAGGAGGCGGGTACGACAATGAGCAGTTCTTC; v_gene: TRBV3-1/TRBV3-2; len: 15; d_gene: -; abundance: -; j_gene: TRBJ2-1
CDR3aa: CASTQGSGELFF; CDR3nt: TGTGCCAGCACCCAGGGGTCCGGGGAGCTGTTTTTT; v_gene: TRBV19; len: 12; d_gene: -; abundance: once; j_gene: TRBJ2-2
CDR3aa: CASSPPTGNTEAFF; CDR3nt: TGTGCCAGCAGCCCGCCGACGGGGAACACTGAAGCTTTCTTT; v_gene: TRBV11-3; len: 14; d_gene: -; abundance: -; j_gene: TRBJ1-1
CDR3aa: CASSLSRADTQYF; CDR3nt: TGTGCCAGCAGCTTGAGCCGGGCAGATACGCAGTATTTT; v_gene: TRBV5-6; len: 13; d_gene: -; abundance: -; j_gene: TRBJ2-3
CDR3aa: CASGPKFSGYTEAFF; CDR3nt: TGTGCTAGTGGCCCTAAATTCTCGGGGTACACTGAAGCTTTCTTT; v_gene: TRBV12-5; len: 15; d_gene: -; abundance: -; j_gene: TRBJ1-1
CDR3aa: CAWSVLTGYGYTF; CDR3nt: TGTGCCTGGAGTGTACTTACCGGCTATGGCTACACCTTC; v_gene: TRBV30; len: 13; d_gene: -; abundance: -; j_gene: TRBJ1-2
CDR3aa: CASSYSRAPDTQYF; CDR3nt: TGTGCCAGCAGTTACTCCCGAGCCCCAGATACGCAGTATTTT; v_gene: TRBV6-5; len: 14; d_gene: -; abundance: -; j_gene: TRBJ2-3
CDR3aa: CASSPLRGAGSYNEQFF; CDR3nt: TGTGCCAGCAGCCCCTTACGGGGGGCTGGGTCCTACAATGAGCAGTTCTTC; v_gene: TRBV11-2; len: 17; d_gene: -; abundance: -; j_gene: TRBJ2-1
CDR3aa: CASSLIVGELFF; CDR3nt: TGTGCCAGCAGTTTAATAGTCGGGGAGCTGTTTTTT; v_gene: TRBV28; len: 12; d_gene: -; abundance: -; j_gene: TRBJ2-2
CDR3aa: CASSQDLPQWGGPWGNQPQHF; CDR3nt: TGCGCCAGCAGCCAAGACCTACCCCAGTGGGGAGGGCCTTGGGGCAATCAGCCCCAGCATTTT; v_gene: TRBV4-3; len: 21; d_gene: -; abundance: -; j_gene: TRBJ1-5